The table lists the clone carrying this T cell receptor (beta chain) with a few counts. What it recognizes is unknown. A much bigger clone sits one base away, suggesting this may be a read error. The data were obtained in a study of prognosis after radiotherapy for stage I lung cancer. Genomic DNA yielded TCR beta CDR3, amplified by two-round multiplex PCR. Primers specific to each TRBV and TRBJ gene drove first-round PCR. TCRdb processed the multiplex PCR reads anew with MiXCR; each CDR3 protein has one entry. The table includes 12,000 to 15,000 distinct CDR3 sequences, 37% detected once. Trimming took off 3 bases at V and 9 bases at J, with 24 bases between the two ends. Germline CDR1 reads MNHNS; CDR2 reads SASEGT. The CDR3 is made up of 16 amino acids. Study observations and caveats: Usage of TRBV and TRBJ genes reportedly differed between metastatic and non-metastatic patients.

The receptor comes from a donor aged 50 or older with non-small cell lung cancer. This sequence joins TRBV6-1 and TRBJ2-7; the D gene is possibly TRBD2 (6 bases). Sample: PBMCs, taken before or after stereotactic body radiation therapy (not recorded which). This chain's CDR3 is CASSEAIGTARSVQYF. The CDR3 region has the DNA TGTGCCAGCAGTGAGGCGATAGGGACTGCAAGGTCCGTGCAGTACTTC.